These 20 T cell receptor beta chains originate from one sample sequenced in a study of PD-L1 blockade in urothelial cancer. As to time point: peripheral blood 6 weeks after treatment start. TCRdb's copy holds only in-frame clones and misses some; the assay was immunoSEQ multiplex PCR. The table includes tens of thousands of clones, more than 65% detected once. This specimen consisted of PBMCs, obtained around atezolizumab (anti-PD-L1) treatment. These receptors were obtained from a man between 65 and 85 years old with urothelial cancer.

This chain links TRBV2 with TRBJ1-1; the D is unclear. V lost 2 bases and J 1 base, leaving 11 bases between the germline ends. Looked up from germline, CDR1 is SNHLY and CDR2 is FYNNEI. CDR3 length: 15 residues. The CDR3 DNA is TGTGCCAGCAGTGAACTAGGCCATCGGAACACTGAAGCTTTCTTT. Translated, it gives CASSELGHRNTEAFF.

The chain uses TRBV11-2 and TRBJ2-1; possible D gene TRBD2, 6 bases. V was pared by 1 base and J by 4 bases, with 14 bases between. The germline CDR1 and CDR2 sequences are SGHAT and FQNNGV. The CDR3 runs 16 residues. For the CDR3, the DNA is TGTGCCAGCAGCTTAGCCCCGGCTAGCGCTTACAATGAGCAGTTCTTC. This encodes CASSLAPASAYNEQFF.

The genes are TRBV6-5 and TRBJ2-2, with D uncertain. This CDR3 is 12 amino acids long. Germline CDR1 reads MNHEY; CDR2 reads SVGAGI. CDR3 nucleotides: TGTGCTAGTGGAGCGAACACCGGGGAGCTGTTTTTT. Amino acids: CASGANTGELFF.

This rearrangement joins TRBV19 to TRBJ2-7; 7 nucleotides align to TRBD1. The CDR3 extends over 13 amino acids. Per the germline V gene, CDR1 is LNHDA and CDR2 is SQIVND (reference sequence). V gave up 5 bases and J gave up 6 bases; unmatched junction bases: 7. CDR3 loop: CASSVKGAGEQYF. The CDR3 nucleotides read TGTGCCAGTAGTGTGAAGGGGGCTGGCGAGCAGTACTTC.

The chain employs TRBV19 and TRBJ2-5; 8 nucleotides agree with TRBD2. V lost 6 bases, J lost 4 bases, and 13 bases stayed unmatched. The CDR3 runs to 16 residues. Germline V gene sequence: CDR1 LNHDA, CDR2 SQIVND (reference sequence). CDR3 protein: CASSPGEAGAGETQYF. The CDR3 DNA sequence: TGTGCCAGTAGCCCTGGGGAAGCGGGAGCGGGAGAGACCCAGTACTTC.

The V and J genes are TRBV5-4 and TRBJ2-7; 10 bases align to TRBD1. Per the germline V gene, CDR1 is SGHNT and CDR2 is YYREEE (reference sequence). CDR3 length: 13 amino acids. The junction had 4 bases not matched to a gene; V was cut back by 5 bases and J by 5 bases. The CDR3 DNA is TGTGCCAGCAGATCCGGGACAGGGGACGAGCAGTACTTC. Translated: CASRSGTGDEQYF.

The V and J genes are TRBV7-9 and TRBJ2-1; TRBD2 is a possible D gene (5 bases). CDR3 length equals 11 residues. The V end was cut by 4 bases, the J end by 7 bases, with 5 bases between. Germline V gene lookup returns CDR1 SEHNR and CDR2 FQNEAQ (reference sequence). The DNA of the CDR3 is TGTGCCAGCAGCTCGGGGAATGAGCAGTTCTTC. As protein: CASSSGNEQFF.

J is TRBJ2-2 and V is TRBV9; no clear D. Germline CDR1 is SGDLS and CDR2 is YYNGEE. The CDR3 loop spans 13 amino acids. With 3 bases removed from V and 8 bases from J, the gap between germline ends came to 11 bases. This chain's CDR3 is CASSAPGGGELFF. CDR3 nucleotide sequence: TGTGCCAGCAGCGCCCCGGGTGGGGGGGAGCTGTTTTTT.

This clone has only a few counts. The chain joins TRBV5-1 to TRBJ2-7; D not resolved. The germline gives CDR1 SGHRS, CDR2 YFSETQ. Trimming pared 0 bases from V and 0 bases from J, leaving 13 bases between. The CDR3 is made up of 16 amino acids. The CDR3 region is CASSLAVGVDSYEQYF. CDR3 nucleotide sequence: TGCGCCAGCAGCTTGGCCGTCGGTGTCGACTCCTACGAGCAGTACTTC.

This clone has only one observation. The J gene is TRBJ2-7, the V gene TRBV5-4; TRBD2 might be the D (6 bases). V lost 5 bases, J lost 0 bases, and 12 bases lay in between. In germline, CDR1 is SGHNT, CDR2 YYREEE (reference sequence). This CDR3 contains 14 residues. CDR3 coding DNA: TGTGCCAGCAGACCCGGGAGAACCTCCTACGAGCAGTACTTC. Translation gives CASRPGRTSYEQYF.

Points on this clone: The sample has other DNA sequences that encode this CDR3 too. V usage is TRBV13 and J usage is TRBJ2-3, with D perhaps TRBD1 (5 bases). The V and J ends lost 4 bases and 3 bases respectively, with 8 bases between them. From germline, CDR1 is PRHDT and CDR2 FYEKMQ (reference sequence). The CDR3 has 13 residues. DNA of the CDR3: TGTGCCAGCAGCTCCTCAGGGACAGATACGCAGTATTTT. Residues: CASSSSGTDTQYF.

V and J are TRBV6-6 and TRBJ2-1; a possible D gene is TRBD1 (5 bases). This CDR3 has 14 residues. The germline V gene has CDR1 MNHNY and CDR2 SVGAGI (reference sequence). With 10 bases removed from V and 0 bases from J, the gap between germline ends came to 13 bases. The CDR3 sequence: CATAFQGSYNEQFF. CDR3 nucleotides: TGTGCCACCGCGTTTCAGGGCTCCTACAATGAGCAGTTCTTC.

The chain employs TRBV19 and TRBJ1-2, with a possible D match to TRBD1 (6 bases). Germline V CDR1 and CDR2: LNHDA, SQIVND (reference sequence). V was pared by 1 base and J by 0 bases, with 12 bases between. The CDR3 runs 16 residues. CDR3: CASSIGSGASNYGYTF. CDR3 DNA: TGTGCCAGTAGTATAGGTTCAGGGGCGTCTAACTATGGCTACACCTTC.

This chain joins TRBV28 and TRBJ2-7, with D tentatively TRBD2 (5 bases). Trimming left V 2 bases short and J 6 bases short, with 11 bases between. This CDR3 is 13 amino acids long. CDR1 and CDR2 from the germline V gene are MDHEN and SYDVKM. CDR3 sequence (DNA): TGTGCCAGCAGTTTAAGTGGGAGTACCGAGCAGTACTTC. This gives the protein CASSLSGSTEQYF.

The J gene is TRBJ1-2, the V gene TRBV2, with D tentatively TRBD1 (5 bases). In germline, CDR1 is SNHLY, CDR2 FYNNEI. V lost 6 bases and J 0 bases, leaving 14 bases between the germline ends. This CDR3 spans 15 amino acids. Here the CDR3 DNA reads TGTGCCAGCAGGAGGGGAGGGTCGGCTAACTATGGCTACACCTTC. Translation gives CASRRGGSANYGYTF. Drawing the rest from reference TRBV2 and TRBJ1-2, the complete variable domain is EPEVTQTPSHQVTQMGQEVILRCVPISNHLYFYWYRQILGQKVEFLVSFYNNEISEKSEIFDDQFSVERPDGSNFTLKIRSTKLEDSAMYFCASRRGGSANYGYTFGSGTRLTVV.

The rearrangement uses TRBV5-8 and TRBJ2-7; D might be TRBD2 (6 bases). This CDR3 comprises 15 residues. The V end lost 3 bases, the J end lost 2 bases, and 15 bases lay between the germline ends. In germline, CDR1 is SGHTS, CDR2 YDEGEE. CDR3: CASSSPGLRAYEQYF. CDR3 DNA sequence: TGTGCCAGCAGCTCCCCGGGACTCCGGGCCTACGAGCAGTACTTC.

The chain uses TRBV28 and TRBJ2-1; tentative D call: TRBD2 (6 bases). The CDR3 has 15 residues. Germline CDR1 MDHEN, CDR2 SYDVKM. Deletions cut 5 bases from V and 4 bases from J, with 15 bases between. In nucleotides, the CDR3 is TGTGCCAGCAGTACTTTAGCGGAACCTTACAATGAGCAGTTCTTC. It is translated as CASSTLAEPYNEQFF.

The chain recombines TRBV28 with TRBJ2-7; tentatively, D is TRBD2 (5 bases). Germline CDR1 is MDHEN and CDR2 is SYDVKM. This CDR3 contains 14 residues. The V and J ends lost 6 bases and 4 bases respectively, with 16 bases between them. The DNA of the CDR3 is TGTGCCAGCAGGAACCAACGGGATCAATACGAGCAGTACTTC. Its protein product is CASRNQRDQYEQYF.

J is TRBJ2-1 and V is TRBV5-5; 7 bases line up with TRBD2. The CDR3 extends over 15 amino acids. V trimming: 1 base; J trimming: 7 bases; junction bases outside the gene matches: 8. In germline, CDR1 is SGHKS, CDR2 YYEKEE (reference sequence). The DNA of the CDR3 is TGTGCCAGCAGCTTGCGTGGCGGGAGTGGAAATGAGCAGTTCTTC. Protein sequence: CASSLRGGSGNEQFF.

The chain is built from TRBV5-1 and TRBJ2-1, with a possible D match to TRBD2 (5 bases). The CDR3 contains 14 residues. V lost 3 bases to trimming and J lost 6 bases, with 13 bases between them. The V gene's germline CDR1 is SGHRS and CDR2 YFSETQ. Here the CDR3 reads CASSSRVGGNEQFF. DNA for the CDR3: TGCGCCAGCAGCTCGAGGGTAGGAGGCAATGAGCAGTTCTTC. The complete variable domain, with remaining parts taken from reference TRBV5-1 and TRBJ2-1, reads KAGVTQTPRYLIKTRGQQVTLSCSPISGHRSVSWYQQTPGQGLQFLFEYFSETQRNKGNFPGRFSGRQFSNSRSEMNVSTLELGDSALYLCASSSRVGGNEQFFGPGTRLTVL.